One sample yielded the 22 T cell receptor beta chains listed below, sequenced in a study of shared clonotypes between healthy human individuals. TCRdb keeps only in-frame clones here, not all; method: immunoSEQ multiplex PCR. The sample consists of about 520,000 clones, approximately 94% of them appearing once. The sequenced material came from naive CD4+ T cells sorted from blood. Subset given: CD45RA+ positively selected. These receptors all stem from a woman in her thirties in good health.

The chain employs TRBV29-1 and TRBJ1-4, with a possible D match to TRBD1 (5 bases). CDR1 is SQVTM and CDR2 is ANQGSEA in the germline V gene. Trimming took off 7 bases at V and 7 bases at J, with 16 bases between the two ends. CDR3 length: 13 amino acids. DNA of the CDR3: TGCAGCGCTGTTGAGGGGCAGGGTGAAAAACTGTTTTTT. The encoded protein is CSAVEGQGEKLFF.

This rearrangement joins TRBV5-4 to TRBJ2-1, with TRBD1 matching over 7 bases. Trimming removed 4 bases from V and 7 bases from J; junction bases left unmatched: 5. This CDR3 has 13 residues. Germline CDR1 SGHNT, CDR2 YYREEE (reference sequence). CDR3 residues: CASSIDRDNEQFF. The DNA of the CDR3 is TGTGCCAGCAGCATTGACAGGGATAATGAGCAGTTCTTC. Using reference TRBV5-4 and TRBJ2-1 for the parts outside the CDR3, the full variable domain is ETGVTQSPTHLIKTRGQQVTLRCSSQSGHNTVSWYQQALGQGPQFIFQYYREEENGRGNFPPRFSGLQFPNYSSELNVNALELDDSALYLCASSIDRDNEQFFGPGTRLTVL.

The chain combines TRBV10-1 with TRBJ2-5; 8 nucleotides agree with TRBD2. Judging by the DNA end, TRBJ2-7 fits better; the J call may be wrong. Germline V gene data show CDR1 as WNHNN and CDR2 as SYGVQD (reference sequence). The length of the CDR3 is 13 residues. CDR3 sequence reads: CASSQREIGEQYF. The CDR3 bases are TGCGCCAGCAGCCAGCGGGAGATCGGCGAGCAGTACTTC.

V gene TRBV5-1 combines with J gene TRBJ1-2; 8 bases map to TRBD1. V was pared by 4 bases and J by 4 bases, with 9 bases of the junction left unmatched. The CDR3 totals 15 residues. CDR1 is SGHRS and CDR2 is YFSETQ in the germline V gene. The CDR3 loop reads CASSRGQGEPYGYTF. DNA of the CDR3: TGCGCCAGCAGCAGAGGACAGGGTGAGCCCTATGGCTACACCTTC.

This clone was observed a handful of times. In DNA form, the CDR3 reads TGTGCCAGCAGCTTAACAGGGACGATGGAAAAACTGTTTTTT. Translation gives CASSLTGTMEKLFF. The J gene is TRBJ1-4, the V gene TRBV7-2; D might be TRBD1 (6 bases). V was trimmed by 2 bases and J by 8 bases, leaving 12 bases between them. Per the germline V gene, CDR1 is SGHTA and CDR2 is FQGNSA. This CDR3 region has 14 residues.

With regard to this clone: Other DNA sequences in this sample translate to the same CDR3. The rearrangement uses TRBV18 and TRBJ1-1; a weak D match, TRBD1 (5 bases). The CDR3 loop spans 12 amino acids. The V and J ends lost 3 bases and 5 bases respectively, with 7 bases between them. The germline V gene has CDR1 KGHSH and CDR2 LQKENI. The CDR3 region is CASSPQGTEAFF. CDR3 bases: TGTGCCAGCTCACCTCAGGGTACTGAAGCTTTCTTT. The entire variable domain, with the rest obtained from reference TRBV18 and TRBJ1-1, is as follows: NAGVMQNPRHLVRRRGQEARLRCSPMKGHSHVYWYRQLPEEGLKFMVYLQKENIIDESGMPKERFSAEFPKEGPSILRIQQVVRGDSAAYFCASSPQGTEAFFGQGTRLTVV.

J is TRBJ2-7 and V is TRBV2; D is perhaps TRBD1 (5 bases). Germline V CDR1 and CDR2: SNHLY, FYNNEI. This CDR3 is 13 amino acids long. The CDR3 sequence is CASSEQGWGQATV. The CDR3 region has the DNA TGTGCCAGCAGTGAACAGGGCTGGGGCCAGGCTACTGTC.

This chain uses TRBV19 with TRBJ2-1; TRBD1 or TRBD2 may be the D gene (5 bases each). Germline values: CDR1 LNHDA, CDR2 SQIVND (reference sequence). V was clipped by 3 bases and J by 0 bases, with 15 bases between them. The CDR3 is 17 amino acids. The CDR3 sequence: CASSIEGIRSSYNEQFF. CDR3 nucleotide sequence: TGTGCCAGTAGTATCGAGGGGATCAGGAGCTCCTACAATGAGCAGTTCTTC.

The chain is built from TRBV28 and TRBJ2-7; TRBD2 is a possible D gene (6 bases). Germline loops: CDR1 MDHEN, CDR2 SYDVKM. The V gene lost 8 bases and the J gene lost 6 bases, with 11 bases spanning the gap. The CDR3 totals 11 residues. This chain's CDR3 is CASCGVREQYF. The CDR3 nucleotides read TGTGCCAGCTGCGGGGTTCGCGAGCAGTACTTC.

Here the CDR3 reads CASSPTTDTQYF. The CDR3 DNA reads TGTGCCAGTAGTCCTACCACAGATACGCAGTATTTT. The chain is built from TRBV19 and TRBJ2-3, with D unresolved. Trimming cost V 5 bases and J 2 bases, with 5 bases left between them. CDR1 is LNHDA and CDR2 is SQIVND in the germline V gene (reference sequence). The CDR3 length is 12 residues.

This chain connects TRBV28 to TRBJ1-2; no definite D call. CDR3 length: 14 residues. From germline, CDR1 is MDHEN and CDR2 SYDVKM. V was cut by 5 bases and J by 0 bases, with 10 bases left in between. CDR3 sequence (DNA): TGTGCCAGCAGTAGCCGGCCCCCTAACTATGGCTACACCTTC. It encodes CASSSRPPNYGYTF.

The genes are TRBV5-1 and TRBJ1-1, with 11 positions matching TRBD1. Germline-derived CDR1 and CDR2 are SGHRS and YFSETQ. J was trimmed by 7 bases and V by 4 bases; bases with no gene match: 6. This CDR3 is built from 14 residues. CDR3 bases: TGCGCCAGCAGCCGGACAGGGGGCTGGGGTGAAGCTTTCTTT. Translating it yields CASSRTGGWGEAFF.

A note on this clone: Other nucleotide sequences from this sample produce the same CDR3. The chain uses TRBV5-1 and TRBJ1-1, with D tentatively TRBD1 (5 bases). The ends were cut back, 2 bases at V and 1 base at J, with 9 bases in the middle. From germline, CDR1 is SGHRS and CDR2 YFSETQ. The length of the CDR3 is 14 residues. The CDR3 loop is CASSFGTGNTEAFF. CDR3 nucleotides: TGCGCCAGCAGCTTCGGGACCGGGAACACTGAAGCTTTCTTT.

The genes are TRBV11-3 and TRBJ1-2; tentatively, D is TRBD1 (5 bases). CDR3 length equals 16 residues. V dropped 3 bases and J dropped 7 bases, with 21 bases sitting between them. CDR1 is SGHNT, CDR2 YENEEA, per germline. CDR3 DNA: TGTGCCAGCAGCTTCCCCTCGGGGGGGAAGCAACTTGGCTACACCTTC. This translates into CASSFPSGGKQLGYTF.

The rearrangement uses TRBV28 and TRBJ1-6; D is possibly TRBD1 (6 bases). The CDR3 is 15 residues long. V was cut by 2 bases and J by 7 bases, with 12 bases left in between. Germline V gene data show CDR1 as MDHEN and CDR2 as SYDVKM. The CDR3 DNA is TGTGCCAGCAGTTTAGGGACAATGCCCAATTCACCCCTCCACTTT. This gives the protein CASSLGTMPNSPLHF.

The chain joins TRBV10-3 to TRBJ2-7; 12 bases fit TRBD1. The V and J ends lost 6 bases and 7 bases, in that order; junction bases with no gene match: 7. CDR1 and CDR2 (germline): ENHRY, SYGVKD. The CDR3 covers 14 residues. The CDR3, as DNA: TGTGCCATCAGCCCGGGACAGGGGGCGGAAGAGCAGTACTTC. It translates to CAISPGQGAEEQYF.

The rearrangement uses TRBV4-2 and TRBJ2-6; D remains unclear. Trimming cost V 0 bases and J 0 bases, with 12 bases left between them. Germline lookup yields CDR1 LGHNA and CDR2 YNFKEQ. CDR3 size: 18 residues. The CDR3 DNA is TGTGCCAGCAGCCAAGATCTCGCACGCACCTCTGGGGCCAACGTCCTGACTTTC. Its protein product is CASSQDLARTSGANVLTF.

This chain uses TRBV6-6 with TRBJ2-5; 8 bases map to TRBD2. Germline CDR1 MNHNY, CDR2 SVGAGI (reference sequence). J was trimmed by 6 bases and V by 6 bases; bases with no gene match: 12. This CDR3 is built from 15 residues. The CDR3 sequence: CASSTSGQAGKTQYF. The CDR3 DNA sequence: TGTGCCAGCAGCACTAGCGGCCAGGCCGGGAAGACCCAGTACTTC.

The chain recombines TRBV28 with TRBJ2-1; TRBD2 aligns across 7 bases. V lost 7 bases and J lost 3; bases outside the gene matches: 6. The CDR3 covers 14 residues. CDR1 and CDR2 (germline): MDHEN, SYDVKM. The CDR3 coding sequence is TGTGCCAGCATTCCTAGCGGTAACTACAATGAGCAGTTCTTC. Translation gives CASIPSGNYNEQFF. Based on the CDR3 plus reference TRBV28 and TRBJ2-1, the full variable domain is DVKVTQSSRYLVKRTGEKVFLECVQDMDHENMFWYRQDPGLGLRLIYFSYDVKMKEKGDIPEGYSVSREKKERFSLILESASTNQTSMYLCASIPSGNYNEQFFGPGTRLTVL.

This chain joins TRBV27 and TRBJ2-7; 14 bases line up with TRBD2. Germline values: CDR1 MNHEY, CDR2 SMNVEV (reference sequence). The CDR3 is 17 residues long. With V trimmed by 5 bases and J by 7 bases, 13 bases remained unmatched. CDR3 nucleotide sequence: TGTGCCAGCAGTGGACCGGGACTAGCGGGAGTATTTAGGGAGCAGTACTTC. Translation gives CASSGPGLAGVFREQYF.

The rearrangement links TRBV19 to TRBJ1-1, with D tentatively TRBD1 (6 bases). The germline CDR1 and CDR2 sequences are LNHDA and SQIVND (reference sequence). Trimming shortened V by 4 bases and J by 4 bases, and 13 bases separated the two germline ends. The CDR3 is 14 residues long. This chain's CDR3 is CASSNLDRLTEAFF. In DNA form, the CDR3 reads TGTGCCAGTAGTAACCTTGACAGGCTCACTGAAGCTTTCTTT.

The J gene is TRBJ2-1, the V gene TRBV4-1; D is uncertain. The CDR3 runs to 13 residues. The V end lost 0 bases, the J end lost 9 bases, and 9 bases lay between the germline ends. In germline, CDR1 is MGHRA, CDR2 YSYEKL. CDR3 DNA: TGCGCCAGCAGCCAAGATGCGACGATTGAGCAGTTCTTC. This sequence encodes CASSQDATIEQFF.